Sequencing of this TCR beta chain was carried out in a study of T cells after yellow fever vaccination. Study outcomes and limitations: A small proportion of clonotypes was detected in both the CD4 and CD8 compartments. Abundant clonotypes from the bulk population could have been carried over as contaminants into FACS-sorted repertoires.

TCRdb recomputed calls from the 5' RACE reads with MiXCR, one row per CDR3 protein. The table records 450,000 to 600,000 distinct CDR3 sequences, 13% of them present only once. As regards this clonotype: What it recognizes is unknown.

CDR3 length equals 14 residues. The V end lost 5 bases, the J end lost 3 bases, and 17 bases lay between the germline ends. Germline V gene lookup returns CDR1 DFQATT and CDR2 SNEGSKA (reference sequence). Here the sequenced sample was PBMCs, taken on the day of the yellow fever booster vaccination. The receptor comes from a man aged 25-45 years who received the YFV17D yellow fever vaccine. The chain employs TRBV20-1 and TRBJ2-7; D is possibly TRBD1 or TRBD2 (6 bases each). The CDR3, as DNA: TGCAGTGCTCTGGGGGGCATACTCTTCTACGAGCAGTACTTC. It is translated as CSALGGILFYEQYF.